Detailed here is one T cell receptor beta chain. The data were produced by immunoSEQ multiplex PCR, yet TCRdb's version contains in-frame clones alone and is incomplete. The sample records 60,000 to 65,000 clones, around 82% being singletons. The sample belongs to a study of blood T cell repertoires in COVID-19. Trimming at V came to 5 bases and at J to 8 bases, leaving 9 bases not matched to a gene. The CDR3 sequence is 16 residues long. Germline V gene sequence: CDR1 SGHTA, CDR2 FQGNSA. Specimen: peripheral blood. This clonotype was obtained from a man between 60 and 75 years old with COVID-19, enrolled during active disease. The chain carries TRBV7-2 and TRBJ2-1; TRBD2 matches at 13 bases. CDR3 residues: CASSLGLAGASDEQFF. The DNA of the CDR3 is TGTGCCAGCAGCCTAGGACTAGCGGGAGCGTCGGATGAGCAGTTCTTC.